This TCR beta chain comes out of a study of shared clonotypes between healthy human individuals. This CDR3 is built from 15 residues. The germline gives CDR1 SGHTS, CDR2 YDEGEE. Trimming stripped 4 bases from V and 2 bases from J, with 13 bases between. TCRdb's copy holds only in-frame clones and misses some; the assay was immunoSEQ multiplex PCR. Here the sample spans millions of clones, 85% to 95% being singletons. Naivety among CD8 cells was defined by CD45RO negativity and positive CCR7 selection, thereby excluding terminally differentiated effector memory CD45RA+ cells. This TCR was recovered from a man in his late teens or twenties in good health. Some clones in this sample may be carry-over from other donors' samples. The chain has TRBV5-8 and TRBJ2-1; D gene ambiguous. The specimen sequenced was naive CD8+ T cells from PBMCs. CDR3 in DNA: TGTGCCAGCAGCCCCCTGAGCAGCACCTACAATGAGCAGTTCTTC. Its protein is CASSPLSSTYNEQFF.